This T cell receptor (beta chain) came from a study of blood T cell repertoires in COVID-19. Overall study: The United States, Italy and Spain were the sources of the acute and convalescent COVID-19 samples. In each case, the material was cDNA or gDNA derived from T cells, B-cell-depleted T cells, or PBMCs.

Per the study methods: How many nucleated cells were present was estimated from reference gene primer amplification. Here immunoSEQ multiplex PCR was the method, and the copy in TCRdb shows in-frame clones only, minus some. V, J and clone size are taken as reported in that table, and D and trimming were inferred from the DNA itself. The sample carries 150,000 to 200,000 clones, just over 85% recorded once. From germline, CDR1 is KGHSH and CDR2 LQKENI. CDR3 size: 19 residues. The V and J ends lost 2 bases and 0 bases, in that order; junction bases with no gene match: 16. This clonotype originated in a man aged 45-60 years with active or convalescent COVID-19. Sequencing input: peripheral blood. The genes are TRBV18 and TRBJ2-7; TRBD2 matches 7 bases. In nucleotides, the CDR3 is TGTGCCAGCTCACCAGGGGGGGTCGAGAGACCGAGCTACTCCTACGAGCAGTACTTC. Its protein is CASSPGGVERPSYSYEQYF.